This T cell receptor beta chain was captured in a study of cytomegalovirus exposure and HLA in healthy donors (TCRdb year 2017). At the level of the whole study: According to an earlier analysis of several hundred of the donors, about 190 million T cells yielded 117 million unique TCR beta sequences and more than 250 Gb of sequence data. An early release covering some 640 HLA-typed donors comprised about 310 gigabases of sequencing data and about 90 million unique TCR sequences. The genetic ancestry cluster associated with self-reported Caucasian donors included about four fifths of the roughly 400 genotyped donors. The study aimed to test whether cataloging public T cell receptors could reveal signatures of past pathogen exposure. Using immunosequencing, the study profiled T cell repertoires from fewer than 850 subjects and related those repertoires to cytomegalovirus serostatus. Along with the 666-subject first cohort, a separate validation cohort of over a hundred different subjects was used. The study combined high-throughput TCR immunosequencing, statistical association of individual TCRs with disease status, and machine learning to predict cytomegalovirus infection status. To study patterns of TCR occurrence, a later analysis re-analyzed previously published TCR beta repertoires from 666 donors and added high-resolution HLA genotyping. In the later analysis, no new phenotypic data were used to find candidate immune exposures; instead, reliance was placed on TCR beta sequences and their occurrence across donors. An earlier analysis of around 580 of the donors used high-throughput TCR beta sequencing to judge whether each TCR beta V gene segment behaved as functional or pseudogenic. Donor age, sex, ethnicity and CMV serostatus were compiled alongside the repertoire data. A later genetic analysis used genome-wide SNP genotypes for about three fifths of the roughly 700 donors, treating that subset as a discovery cohort. All discovery cohort repertoires had been generated using a single sequencing platform. HLA typing included class I and class II loci at four-digit resolution. The number of typed donors differed by locus: 629-630 for A, B, C, DRB1 and DQB1; roughly 510 for DQA1; some 610 for DPA1; and roughly 490 for DPB1. Because of strong linkage in the cohort, roughly five DR-DQ haplotypes were treated as single units for association and clustering. Among several hundred genotyped donors of the cohort, an average of approximately 220,000 unique TCR beta nucleotide sequences was sequenced per donor, of which roughly 17% were non-productive. Here is what the overall study found, with its caveats: In both the original and validation cohorts, the classifier was reported to diagnose cytomegalovirus status with high specificity and sensitivity. A later analysis reported that several top co-occurrence clusters appeared linked to parvovirus B19, influenza, CMV and Epstein-Barr virus. HLA typing was unavailable for some donors at each locus, so association tests used only the typed subset. The only immune exposure information available for the cohort was CMV serostatus. In a later analysis, the rate of TCR association differed among HLA loci, with DRB1 alleles having the most associated TCRs and HLA-C alleles having the fewest. In vitro tests confirmed that three of the cytomegalovirus-associated TCR beta chains recognize cytomegalovirus antigens. According to a later analysis, most CMV-associated TCR beta chains appeared to be HLA-restricted, and the HLA associations seemed to be driven largely by CMV exposure. An association between a missense DCLRE1C variant and V-gene and J-gene trimming of TCR beta chains was found in a later genetic analysis and replicated in an independent cohort. Roughly uniform sequencing depth across donors was assumed in presence/absence analyses, although this assumption may not hold. Because counts were too low, around 17 rarely observed V segments, including chromosome 9 orphons, were left out of the earlier analysis of 500 to 750 of the donors. In a later genetic analysis, fewer N-insertions in productive TCRs were reported among donors in an Asian-associated ancestry cluster than the approximately 630-donor mean. Broadly in line with IMGT annotations, most TCR beta V segments showed up in productive rearrangements about 87% or about 30% of the time in an earlier analysis of a few hundred of the donors. Only TCR beta chains were sequenced in this cohort, and the absence of alpha or paired-chain data limited detectable features. In a later analysis, HLA-associated TCR beta chains were found to be more clonally expanded and to have lower generation probabilities than equally common non-associated chains. The study listed 150 to 200 TCR beta chains as associated with cytomegalovirus. A cluster of highly shared sequence variants was judged likely to be a technical artifact of the sequencing pipeline. The authors suggested that the approach could potentially be extended to other disease states and immunological phenotypes. Assigning TCR associations to individual alleles was difficult when HLA alleles, especially DR and DQ, strongly co-occurred. A further reported finding was that TCR beta sequences accurately predicted the HLA-A and HLA-B alleles for most subjects in the first cohort. Most TCR sequences were observed very rarely across donors, whereas some public TCRs were present in many individuals. Linkage disequilibrium might explain the correlated functional status among segregating V segments, but an unknown experimental factor could not be ruled out. In a later analysis, over 15,000 TCR beta sequences were associated with specific HLA alleles at a false discovery rate of 0.05.

As for this clone: It lacks a known antigen. No much larger clonotype is one base removed from it; base qualities were not supplied.

The cohort consisted of approximately 690 healthy bone marrow donors. At the time of sampling, every cohort member was nominally healthy, though immune exposures that went unrecorded were likely present. The donor tested CMV seronegative and was one of the 352 seronegative cohort members. A peripheral blood sample was collected from each donor, and TCR beta sequencing was performed on peripheral blood mononuclear cells. The Qiagen DNeasy Blood Extraction Kit was used to extract genomic DNA from the blood cell samples. Library preparation was by the immunoSEQ multiplex PCR assay. The multiplex PCR relied on a mix of 60 forward primers for TCR Vbeta segments and 13 reverse primers for TCR Jbeta segments. The CDR3 region of rearranged TCR beta genes was amplified from genomic DNA with a multiplex PCR assay. The Illumina HiSeq System was used to sequence the amplified TCR beta libraries as 87-base-pair reads. Per the source publication's procedure: In a later analysis, 70 million to 95 million unique TCR beta chains were counted across the 500 to 700 repertoires, and approximately 9.9 million of these chains were shared by at least two donors. Raw reads were error-corrected and collapsed into unique sequences by a nearest-neighbor algorithm in which closely related sequences were merged to remove PCR and sequencing errors. CDR3 sequences were aligned to IMGT reference sequences to assign V, D and J gene segments. For a sequence to be retained, a match of at least six nucleotides to both a V gene segment and a J gene segment was required. A rearrangement was called productive if the CDR3 had no stop codons and remained in frame with V and J, and every other rearrangement was called non-productive. Following IMGT convention, CDR3 was defined as the stretch from the second conserved V-encoded cysteine up to the conserved J-encoded phenylalanine. Sequences without an unambiguous match to a single V gene segment were excluded from the earlier analysis of several hundred of the donors. An earlier analysis of roughly 590 of the donors called V segments functional above 56.7% productive rearrangements and segregating when the between-donor standard deviation exceeded 5%. A statistical classification framework was built to diagnose cytomegalovirus status from the catalog of TCR beta chain sequences. V and J gene assignment, in a later analysis, came from comparing TCR nucleotide sequences with IMGT/GENE-DB human TR gene sequences. The TCRdist pipeline was used in a later analysis to assign CDR3 sequences and most-parsimonious VDJ recombination scenarios. In a later analysis, every TCR beta chain was defined by the combination of its CDR3 amino acid sequence and its V-gene family, and reads without a unique V-gene family were dropped. As a way to deal with suspected cross-contamination and a sequencing artifact, a later analysis dropped approximately 570 nucleotide sequences that were highly shared and had low generation probability. A later analysis calculated a clonal expansion index for each public chain from normalized within-repertoire ranks of inferred template counts. A later analysis computed generation probabilities with a VDJ recombination model fitted to out-of-frame rearrangements, and checked the results against IGoR. In a later analysis, TCR-TCR, TCR-HLA and TCR-CMV co-occurrence was scored with hypergeometric tests, and a repertoire-size bias correction was applied to TCR pairs. A later analysis estimated false discovery rates by permuting HLA or CMV assignments 20 times. In a later analysis, co-occurring TCRs were grouped using DBSCAN, with TCRdist sequence similarity added in when clustering inside HLA-allele-positive subsets. For co-occurrence clustering, repertoires with fewer than 30,000 or more than 120,000 public chains were excluded, along with five repertoires with anomalous nucleotide sharing. TCRdb mirrors the immuneACCESS table, restricted to in-frame sequences. Some clones are absent from its copies; in checked studies, under half trace to an unresolved V gene, and the reason for the others is unknown. The V and J calls and the clone size are those of that table, but D and trimming were determined from the DNA. The table for this sample lists about 190,000 clones; over 70% of them were counted only once. The top ten constitute around 4% of the sample.

This receptor was identified in a man aged 50 to 60 in good health and CMV-seronegative. The sequencing sample was made of PBMCs.

The CDR3: CASSSALSRGNQPQHF. In nucleotides, the sequence is TGTGCCAGCTCTAGTGCTTTATCCAGGGGGAATCAGCCCCAGCATTTT. This sequence uses TRBV2 and TRBJ1-5, with TRBD1 matching 7 junction bases. For CDR1 and CDR2, the germline V gene lists SNHLY and FYNNEI. From cysteine to phenylalanine, the CDR3 is 16 amino acids long. The read is trimmed to its CDR3 DNA, 48 bases read in frame from base 1. Here V drops 8 bases and J drops 4 bases, and the junction holds 14 bases not matched to any gene.